This TCR beta chain stems from a study of OX40 agonist ivuxolimab in advanced cancers. The method was immunoSEQ multiplex PCR; TCRdb's version includes in-frame clones alone and lacks a portion of them. The sample records 75,000 to 80,000 clones, 85% being singletons. Germline CDR1 and CDR2: SEHNR and FQNEAQ (reference sequence). CDR3 size: 15 residues. Trimming took 5 bases from V and 2 from J; bases not matched to a gene: 6. The receptor's source is an adult with an advanced solid tumor such as melanoma, head and neck, liver or kidney cancer. The chain couples TRBV7-9 to TRBJ1-1; 9 bases line up with TRBD1. The sequencing here drew on CD4+ or CD8+ T cells sorted from blood, taken in a trial of the OX40 agonist ivuxolimab. CDR3 DNA sequence: TGTGCCAGCAGCACTCGACAGGGGGTAAACACTGAAGCTTTCTTT. This gives the protein CASSTRQGVNTEAFF.